The present T cell receptor (beta chain) was sequenced within a study of identifying expanded T cells in peripheral blood. Germline V gene sequence: CDR1 MDHEN, CDR2 SYDVKM. The CDR3 is made up of 16 amino acids. Sequenced by immunoSEQ multiplex PCR; TCRdb stores in-frame clones only, minus some. The data hold approximately 100,000 clones, with about nine tenths observed a single time. This TCR was recovered from a person aged 18-69 years in good health. The sample taken for sequencing was blood. This sequence joins TRBV28 and TRBJ2-5, with 9 bases identical to TRBD1. The J call may be in error: the DNA end matches TRBJ2-7 better. The chain's CDR3 is CASNSPDRDRVYEQYF. CDR3 in DNA: TGTGCCAGCAACTCTCCCGACCGGGACAGGGTCTACGAGCAGTACTTC.